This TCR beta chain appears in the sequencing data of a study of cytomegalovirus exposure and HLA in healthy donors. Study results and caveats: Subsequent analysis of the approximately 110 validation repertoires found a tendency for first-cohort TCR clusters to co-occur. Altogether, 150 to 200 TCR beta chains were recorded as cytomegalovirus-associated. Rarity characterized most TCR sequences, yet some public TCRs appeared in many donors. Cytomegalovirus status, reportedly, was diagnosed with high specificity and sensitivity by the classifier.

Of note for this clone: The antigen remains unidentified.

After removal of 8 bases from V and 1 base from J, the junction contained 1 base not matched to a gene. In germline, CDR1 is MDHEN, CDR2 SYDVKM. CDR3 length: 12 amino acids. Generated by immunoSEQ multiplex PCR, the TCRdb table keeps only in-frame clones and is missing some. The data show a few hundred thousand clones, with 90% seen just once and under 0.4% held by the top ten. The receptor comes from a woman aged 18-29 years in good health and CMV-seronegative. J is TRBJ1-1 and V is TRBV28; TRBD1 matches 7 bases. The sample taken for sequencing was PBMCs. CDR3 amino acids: CASWDRNTEAFF. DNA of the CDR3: TGTGCCAGCTGGGACAGGAACACTGAAGCTTTCTTT.